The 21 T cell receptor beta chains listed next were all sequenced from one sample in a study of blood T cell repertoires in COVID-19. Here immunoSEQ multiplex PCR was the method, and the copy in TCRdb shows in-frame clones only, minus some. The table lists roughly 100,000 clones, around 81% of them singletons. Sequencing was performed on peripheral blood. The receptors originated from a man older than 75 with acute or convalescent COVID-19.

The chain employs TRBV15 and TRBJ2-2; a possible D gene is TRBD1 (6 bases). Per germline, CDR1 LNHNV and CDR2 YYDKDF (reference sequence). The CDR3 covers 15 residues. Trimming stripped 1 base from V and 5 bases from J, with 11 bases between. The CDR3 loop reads CATSRAWQGTGELFF. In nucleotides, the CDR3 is TGTGCCACCAGCAGAGCTTGGCAGGGGACCGGGGAGCTGTTTTTT.

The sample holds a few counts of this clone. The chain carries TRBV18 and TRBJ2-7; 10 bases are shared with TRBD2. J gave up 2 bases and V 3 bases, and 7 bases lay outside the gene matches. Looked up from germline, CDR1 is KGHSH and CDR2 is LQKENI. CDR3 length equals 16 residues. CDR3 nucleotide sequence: TGTGCCAGCTCACCCTCCAACCTAGCGGGAGCCTACGAGCAGTACTTC. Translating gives CASSPSNLAGAYEQYF.

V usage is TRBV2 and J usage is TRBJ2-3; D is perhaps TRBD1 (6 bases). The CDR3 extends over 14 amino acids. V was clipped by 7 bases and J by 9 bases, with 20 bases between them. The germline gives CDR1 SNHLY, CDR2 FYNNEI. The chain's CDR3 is CASTREGGAATQYF. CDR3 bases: TGTGCCAGCACTCGAGAAGGGGGAGCGGCAACGCAGTATTTT.

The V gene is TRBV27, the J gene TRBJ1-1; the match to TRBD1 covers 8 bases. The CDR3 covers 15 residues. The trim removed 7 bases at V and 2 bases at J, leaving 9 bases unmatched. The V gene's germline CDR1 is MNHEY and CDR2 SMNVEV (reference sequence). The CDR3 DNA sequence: TGTGCCAGCATAAACTACGGGACAGGTAACACTGAAGCTTTCTTT. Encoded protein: CASINYGTGNTEAFF.

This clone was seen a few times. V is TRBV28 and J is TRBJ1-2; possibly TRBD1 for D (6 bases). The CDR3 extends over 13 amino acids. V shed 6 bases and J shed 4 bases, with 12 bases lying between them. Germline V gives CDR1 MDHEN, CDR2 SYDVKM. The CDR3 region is CASRDTTGYGYTF. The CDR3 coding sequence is TGTGCCAGCAGGGACACGACAGGCTATGGCTACACCTTC.

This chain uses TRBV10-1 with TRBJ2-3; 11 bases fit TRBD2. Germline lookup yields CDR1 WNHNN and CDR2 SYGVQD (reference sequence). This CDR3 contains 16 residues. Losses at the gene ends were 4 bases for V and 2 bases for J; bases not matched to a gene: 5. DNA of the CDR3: TGCGCCAGCAGTGCACTAGCGGGAGACCCCACAGATACGCAGTATTTT. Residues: CASSALAGDPTDTQYF.

The DNA for the CDR3 is TGTGCCAGCAGTCTTCCAGGGGCCCACGAGCAGTACTTC. Residues: CASSLPGAHEQYF. The rearrangement joins TRBV3-1 (or the pseudogene TRBV3-2) to TRBJ2-7; possible D gene TRBD1, 6 bases. There are 13 residues in the CDR3. V was shortened by 6 bases and J by 5 bases, with 14 bases between the two germline ends. Germline V gene data show CDR1 as LGHDT and CDR2 as YNNKEL (reference sequence).

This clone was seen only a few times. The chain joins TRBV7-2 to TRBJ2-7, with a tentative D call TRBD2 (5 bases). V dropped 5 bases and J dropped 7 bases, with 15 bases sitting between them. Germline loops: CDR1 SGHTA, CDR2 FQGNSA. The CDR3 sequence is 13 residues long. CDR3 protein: CASSIRAPGEQYF. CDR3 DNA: TGTGCCAGCAGCATCCGGGCCCCGGGGGAGCAGTACTTC.

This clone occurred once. In DNA, the CDR3 is TGCGCCAGCAGCCAAGATTCCCTCGGACTAGCGGGAACCGGGGAGCTGTTTTTT. Protein: CASSQDSLGLAGTGELFF. This rearrangement joins TRBV4-3 to TRBJ2-2; 12 bases align to TRBD2. The germline V gene has CDR1 LGHNA and CDR2 YSLEER. The CDR3 spans 18 residues. J gave up 5 bases and V 0 bases, and 7 bases lay outside the gene matches.

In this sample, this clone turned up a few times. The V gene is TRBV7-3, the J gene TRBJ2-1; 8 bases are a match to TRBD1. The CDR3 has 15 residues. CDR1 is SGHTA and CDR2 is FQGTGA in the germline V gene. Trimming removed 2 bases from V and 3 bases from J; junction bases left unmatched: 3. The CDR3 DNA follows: TGTGCCAGCAGCTTACAGGGGGCGGTCTACAATGAGCAGTTCTTC. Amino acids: CASSLQGAVYNEQFF.

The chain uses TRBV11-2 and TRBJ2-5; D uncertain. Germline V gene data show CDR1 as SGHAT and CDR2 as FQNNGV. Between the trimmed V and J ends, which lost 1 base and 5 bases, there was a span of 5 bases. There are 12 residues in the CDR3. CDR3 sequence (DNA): TGTGCCAGCAGCTTAGTGCGGGAGACCCAGTACTTC. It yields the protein CASSLVRETQYF.

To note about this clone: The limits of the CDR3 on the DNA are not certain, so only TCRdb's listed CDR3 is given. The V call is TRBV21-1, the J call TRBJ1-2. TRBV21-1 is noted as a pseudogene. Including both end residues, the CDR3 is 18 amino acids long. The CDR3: CASSLPYSCGEPNYGYTF.

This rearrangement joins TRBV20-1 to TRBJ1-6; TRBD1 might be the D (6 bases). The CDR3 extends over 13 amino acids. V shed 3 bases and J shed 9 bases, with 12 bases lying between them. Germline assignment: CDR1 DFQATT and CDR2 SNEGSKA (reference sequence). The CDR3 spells CSASEQQGSPLHF. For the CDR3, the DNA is TGCAGTGCTAGTGAACAACAGGGTTCACCCCTCCACTTT.

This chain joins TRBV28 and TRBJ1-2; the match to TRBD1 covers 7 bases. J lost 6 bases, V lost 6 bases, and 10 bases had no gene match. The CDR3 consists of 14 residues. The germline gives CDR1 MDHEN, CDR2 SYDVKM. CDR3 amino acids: CASRSEDRINGYTF. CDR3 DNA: TGTGCCAGCAGGTCCGAGGACAGGATTAATGGCTACACCTTC.

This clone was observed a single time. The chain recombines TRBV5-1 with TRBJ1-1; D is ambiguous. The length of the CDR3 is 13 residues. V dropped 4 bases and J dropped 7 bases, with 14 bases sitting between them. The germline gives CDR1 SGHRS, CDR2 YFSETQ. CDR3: CASSLFSQYEAFF. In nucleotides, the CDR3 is TGCGCCAGCAGCCTCTTCTCACAGTATGAAGCTTTCTTT.

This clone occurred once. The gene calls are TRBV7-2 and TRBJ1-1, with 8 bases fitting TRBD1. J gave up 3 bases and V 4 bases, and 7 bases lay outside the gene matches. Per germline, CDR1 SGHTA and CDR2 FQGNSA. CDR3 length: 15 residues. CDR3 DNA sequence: TGTGCCAGCAGCTCCCCTGACAGGGGCTACACTGAAGCTTTCTTT. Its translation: CASSSPDRGYTEAFF.

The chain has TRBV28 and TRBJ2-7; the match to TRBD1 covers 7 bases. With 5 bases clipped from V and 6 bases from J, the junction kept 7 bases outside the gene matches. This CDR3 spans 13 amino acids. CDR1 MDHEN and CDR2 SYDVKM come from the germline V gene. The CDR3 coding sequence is TGTGCCAGCAGTCTCACAGGGGCGGGCGAGCAGTACTTC. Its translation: CASSLTGAGEQYF.

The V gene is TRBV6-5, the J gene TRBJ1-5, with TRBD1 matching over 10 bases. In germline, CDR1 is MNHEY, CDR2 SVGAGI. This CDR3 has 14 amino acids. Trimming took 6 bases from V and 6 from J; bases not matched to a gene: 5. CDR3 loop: CASREGQGSQPQHF. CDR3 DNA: TGTGCCAGCAGGGAGGGACAGGGGAGTCAGCCCCAGCATTTT.

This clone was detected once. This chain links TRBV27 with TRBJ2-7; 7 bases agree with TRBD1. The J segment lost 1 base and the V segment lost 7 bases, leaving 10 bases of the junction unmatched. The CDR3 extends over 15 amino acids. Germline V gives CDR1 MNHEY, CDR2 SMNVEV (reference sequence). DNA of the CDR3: TGTGCCAGCAAAACCCAGACAGGGTTTTCCTACGAGCAGTACTTC. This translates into CASKTQTGFSYEQYF.

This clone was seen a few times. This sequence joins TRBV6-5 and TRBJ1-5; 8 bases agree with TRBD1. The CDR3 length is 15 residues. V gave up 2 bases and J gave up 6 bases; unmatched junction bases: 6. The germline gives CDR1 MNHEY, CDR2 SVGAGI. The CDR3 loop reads CASSYRQGAFQPQHF. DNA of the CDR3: TGTGCCAGCAGTTACCGGCAGGGGGCGTTTCAGCCCCAGCATTTT.

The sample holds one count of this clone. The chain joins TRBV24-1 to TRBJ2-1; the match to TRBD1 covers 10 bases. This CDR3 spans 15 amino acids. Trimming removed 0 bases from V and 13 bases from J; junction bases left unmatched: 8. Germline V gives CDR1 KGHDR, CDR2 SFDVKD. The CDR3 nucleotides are TGTGCCACCAGTGATTTGCGGGGGGACAGGGGAGGCCAGTTCTTC. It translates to CATSDLRGDRGGQFF.